Each of the 29 T cell receptor beta chains below was sequenced from the same sample in a study of neoadjuvant anti-PD-1 for oral cavity cancer. Generated by immunoSEQ multiplex PCR, the TCRdb table keeps only in-frame clones and is missing some. The table has 75,000 or so clones, around 80% seen once. The source material was PBMCs, sampled before nivolumab (anti-PD-1) treatment. Receptors originate from a person aged 35-79 years with oral cavity squamous cell carcinoma.

The chain combines TRBV7-2 with TRBJ2-3; 7 bases fit TRBD2. The CDR3 length is 17 residues. The ends lost 4 bases at V and 2 bases at J; junction bases unmatched: 12. CDR1 is SGHTA and CDR2 is FQGNSA in the germline V gene. This chain's CDR3 is CASSSPPGLLLTDTQYF. The DNA for the CDR3 is TGTGCCAGCAGCTCCCCCCCGGGACTACTACTCACAGATACGCAGTATTTT.

The J gene is TRBJ1-1, the V gene TRBV6-5; 7 nucleotides agree with TRBD1. The CDR3 loop spans 14 amino acids. After removal of 5 bases from V and 11 bases from J, the junction contained 14 bases not matched to a gene. Germline CDR1 and CDR2: MNHEY and SVGAGI. This chain's CDR3 is CASSGLGYQDRAFF. DNA for the CDR3: TGTGCCAGCAGTGGCTTGGGTTATCAGGACAGGGCTTTCTTT.

The V call is TRBV30, the J call TRBJ1-5; D possibly corresponds to TRBD1 (6 bases). CDR3 length equals 13 residues. Deletions cut 1 base from V and 12 bases from J, with 16 bases between. Germline V lookup: CDR1 GTSNPN, CDR2 SVGIG (reference sequence). The CDR3 DNA sequence: TGTGCCTGGAGTGGACAGGAGATGCTTGGCCAGCATTTT. Residues: CAWSGQEMLGQHF.

The table lists this clone with a count of one. The V and J genes are TRBV9 and TRBJ2-7; 9 nucleotides agree with TRBD1. The CDR3 totals 14 residues. V shed 3 bases and J 5 bases; nucleotides not matched to a gene: 6. Per the germline V gene, CDR1 is SGDLS and CDR2 is YYNGEE. CDR3 sequence: CASSAGTGFDEQYF. In DNA form, the CDR3 reads TGTGCCAGCAGCGCGGGGACAGGGTTCGACGAGCAGTACTTC.

The chain employs TRBV9 and TRBJ2-1; D perhaps matches TRBD2 (6 bases). The CDR3 sequence is 15 residues long. Germline assignment: CDR1 SGDLS and CDR2 YYNGEE. Trimming cost V 3 bases and J 0 bases, with 10 bases left between them. CDR3 residues: CASSAAGSSYNEQFF. CDR3 nucleotide sequence: TGTGCCAGCAGCGCTGCGGGAAGCTCCTACAATGAGCAGTTCTTC.

In its sample, this clone was seen once. The chain joins TRBV6-5 to TRBJ1-2, with 10 bases identical to TRBD1. V gave up 2 bases and J gave up 7 bases; unmatched junction bases: 4. Germline loops: CDR1 MNHEY, CDR2 SVGAGI. The CDR3 has 14 amino acids. DNA of the CDR3: TGTGCCAGCAGTTACCGACAGGGGGCAAGTGGCTACACCTTC. Encoded protein: CASSYRQGASGYTF.

The chain recombines TRBV10-3 with TRBJ2-1; D remains unclear. The CDR3 has 14 amino acids. Trimming shortened V by 2 bases and J by 0 bases, and 5 bases separated the two germline ends. The germline V gene encodes CDR1 ENHRY and CDR2 SYGVKD. CDR3 sequence: CAISERSSYNEQFF. In DNA form, the CDR3 reads TGTGCCATCAGTGAGCGGAGCTCCTACAATGAGCAGTTCTTC.

DNA for the CDR3: TGCAGTGCTAGGACCCTAAATGGCTACACCTTC. It encodes CSARTLNGYTF. The chain couples TRBV20-1 to TRBJ1-2; D remains unclear. Trimming removed 3 bases from V and 6 bases from J, with 8 bases in between. The CDR3 is 11 amino acids. Per the germline V gene, CDR1 is DFQATT and CDR2 is SNEGSKA (reference sequence).

The chain's CDR3 is CASSSGGQPQHF. In DNA, the CDR3 is TGTGCCAGCAGTTCCGGAGGGCAGCCCCAGCATTTT. This chain links TRBV6-5 with TRBJ1-5; the D is unclear. The CDR3 consists of 12 residues. Germline assignment: CDR1 MNHEY and CDR2 SVGAGI. V lost 4 bases and J 7 bases, leaving 8 bases between the germline ends.

The chain uses TRBV5-4 and TRBJ2-5; D remains ambiguous. The V gene lost 0 bases and the J gene lost 4 bases, with 16 bases spanning the gap. CDR3 length: 16 residues. The germline V gene encodes CDR1 SGHNT and CDR2 YYREEE (reference sequence). The CDR3: CASSLETRLSGETQYF. The CDR3 region has the DNA TGTGCCAGCAGCTTGGAAACACGGTTAAGTGGAGAGACCCAGTACTTC.

The chain joins TRBV11-1 to TRBJ2-1, with 11 bases aligning to TRBD2. CDR1 and CDR2 (germline): SGHAT, FQDESV (reference sequence). CDR3 size: 15 residues. Trimming took 3 bases from V and 7 from J; bases not matched to a gene: 5. The CDR3 DNA sequence: TGTGCCAGCAGCTTGACTAGCGGGATTTGGAATGAGCAGTTCTTC. Translation gives CASSLTSGIWNEQFF.

This rearrangement joins TRBV5-1 to TRBJ1-3, with a possible D match to TRBD1 (5 bases). Trimming took off 0 bases at V and 1 base at J, with 17 bases between the two ends. The CDR3 extends over 18 amino acids. Per the germline V gene, CDR1 is SGHRS and CDR2 is YFSETQ. The CDR3 DNA reads as TGCGCCAGCAGCTTGGGACTCTCCGGGACGGAATCTGGAAACACCATATATTTT. Translation gives CASSLGLSGTESGNTIYF.

The gene calls are TRBV6-5 and TRBJ1-2, with a possible D match to TRBD1 (5 bases). Germline CDR1 reads MNHEY; CDR2 reads SVGAGI. The germline V and J ends were trimmed by 0 bases and 5 bases, with 10 bases remaining between them. The CDR3 has 14 amino acids. The CDR3 nucleotides are TGTGCCAGCAGTTACTCCGCAGGGTTATATGGCTACACCTTC. As protein: CASSYSAGLYGYTF.

This chain uses TRBV9 with TRBJ1-5, with a weak D call TRBD1 (6 bases). CDR3 length: 15 residues. Germline lookup yields CDR1 SGDLS and CDR2 YYNGEE. The V and J ends lost 0 bases and 0 bases respectively, with 7 bases between them. Written as DNA, the CDR3 is TGTGCCAGCAGCGTAGGGGACAATAGCAATCAGCCCCAGCATTTT. As protein: CASSVGDNSNQPQHF. The variable domain in full, completed from reference TRBV9 and TRBJ1-5, reads DSGVTQTPKHLITATGQRVTLRCSPRSGDLSVYWYQQSLDQGLQFLIQYYNGEERAKGNILERFSAQQFPDLHSELNLSSLELGDSALYFCASSVGDNSNQPQHFGDGTRLSIL.

The chain combines TRBV5-6 with TRBJ1-1; D is undetermined. The CDR3 totals 13 residues. V lost 6 bases and J lost 3, with 12 bases in between. The germline V gene has CDR1 SGHDT and CDR2 YYEEEE. The CDR3 bases are TGTGCCAGCACCCATGAAAGGGACACTGAAGCTTTCTTT. Protein product: CASTHERDTEAFF.

The CDR3 nucleotides are TGTGCCAGCAGCTCCCGGGAGGGCAGGGAATCCTACGAGCAGTACTTC. It codes for CASSSREGRESYEQYF. The chain combines TRBV7-9 with TRBJ2-7; 8 positions match TRBD2. The CDR3 covers 16 residues. Germline-derived CDR1 and CDR2 are SEHNR and FQNEAQ (reference sequence). Unmatched junction bases numbered 9, after V lost 4 bases and J lost 1 base.

This clone was picked up one time. This chain uses TRBV9 with TRBJ2-3; TRBD2 matches at 7 bases. V trimming: 0 bases; J trimming: 4 bases; junction bases outside the gene matches: 5. The CDR3 runs 15 residues. Germline assignment: CDR1 SGDLS and CDR2 YYNGEE. Written as DNA, the CDR3 is TGTGCCAGCAGCGTAGCAGGCGGGAGCCCAGATACGCAGTATTTT. It specifies CASSVAGGSPDTQYF.

The chain couples TRBV9 to TRBJ2-5, with D possibly called TRBD1 or TRBD2 (6 bases each). CDR3 length: 14 amino acids. In germline, CDR1 is SGDLS, CDR2 YYNGEE. V was clipped by 4 bases and J by 1 base, with 11 bases between them. The CDR3 sequence is CASSSSGAQETQYF. The CDR3 DNA reads TGTGCCAGCAGCTCCTCGGGGGCCCAAGAGACCCAGTACTTC.

The chain is built from TRBV30 and TRBJ1-1, with D possibly matching TRBD1 (6 bases). CDR1 is GTSNPN and CDR2 is SVGIG in the germline V gene (reference sequence). The CDR3 contains 12 residues. V was pared by 3 bases and J by 11 bases, with 16 bases between. CDR3: CAWRETGLKAFF. In nucleotides, the CDR3 is TGTGCCTGGAGAGAGACAGGTTTAAAGGCTTTCTTT. Together with reference TRBV30 and TRBJ1-1, the CDR3 gives the full variable domain: SQTIHQWPATLVQPVGSPLSLECTVEGTSNPNLYWYRQAAGRGLQLLFYSVGIGQISSEVPQNLSASRPQDRQFILSSKKLLLSDSGFYLCAWRETGLKAFFGQGTRLTVV.

The chain is built from TRBV9 and TRBJ2-3; weak D call: TRBD1 (5 bases). CDR3 length: 15 residues. The V gene's germline CDR1 is SGDLS and CDR2 YYNGEE. V was pared by 0 bases and J by 4 bases, with 12 bases between. The CDR3 nucleotides are TGTGCCAGCAGCGTAGACATTAGGGGTGCAGATACGCAGTATTTT. Its protein is CASSVDIRGADTQYF.

The chain links TRBV5-4 to TRBJ2-1; 12 bases line up with TRBD2. The V segment lost 1 base and the J segment 6 bases; nucleotides outside the gene matches: 5. This CDR3 has 16 residues. The germline CDR1 and CDR2 sequences are SGHNT and YYREEE (reference sequence). In DNA form, the CDR3 reads TGTGCCAGCAGCTTGACTGCACTAGCGGGAGGCAATGAGCAGTTCTTC. Its translation is CASSLTALAGGNEQFF.

The chain employs TRBV19 and TRBJ2-7, with a possible D match to TRBD1 (6 bases). Trimming pared 6 bases from V and 6 bases from J, leaving 18 bases between. The CDR3 runs to 14 residues. Germline values: CDR1 LNHDA, CDR2 SQIVND (reference sequence). The CDR3 bases are TGTGCCAGTAGCCCAGGACAGACACGTGGCGAGCAGTACTTC. It translates to CASSPGQTRGEQYF.

In its sample, this clone was seen a few times. The chain combines TRBV5-1 with TRBJ1-1; 8 bases align to TRBD1. This CDR3 contains 16 residues. Trimming removed 4 bases from V and 1 base from J; junction bases left unmatched: 9. Per germline, CDR1 SGHRS and CDR2 YFSETQ. CDR3 protein: CASSLGGQAANTEAFF. The CDR3, as DNA: TGCGCCAGCAGCCTGGGGGGACAGGCCGCGAACACTGAAGCTTTCTTT.

This sequence joins TRBV2 and TRBJ2-1; 10 bases line up with TRBD2. In germline, CDR1 is SNHLY, CDR2 FYNNEI. The CDR3 runs to 16 residues. V was clipped by 0 bases and J by 6 bases; unmatched bases: 5. The CDR3 loop reads CASSEALLAGSNEQFF. Written as DNA, the CDR3 is TGTGCCAGCAGTGAAGCGCTACTAGCGGGATCCAATGAGCAGTTCTTC.

J is TRBJ2-1 and V is TRBV30; D may be TRBD2 (7 bases). CDR1 is GTSNPN and CDR2 is SVGIG in the germline V gene (reference sequence). The CDR3 is 14 residues long. With 3 bases removed from V and 2 bases from J, the gap between germline ends came to 11 bases. The CDR3 DNA reads as TGTGCCTGGAGCGCGGGGGCAACCTACAATGAGCAGTTCTTC. This sequence encodes CAWSAGATYNEQFF.

The V call is TRBV27, the J call TRBJ2-1; either TRBD1 or TRBD2 may supply D (7 bases each). The germline CDR1 and CDR2 sequences are MNHEY and SMNVEV (reference sequence). Trimming removed 5 bases at V and 2 bases at J, with 19 bases between. The CDR3 runs 17 residues. CDR3 coding DNA: TGTGCCAGCAGTCCCTGGGAGGGGGCGCTGACCTACAATGAGCAGTTCTTC. Its translation: CASSPWEGALTYNEQFF.

The chain joins TRBV7-3 to TRBJ2-7; 9 nucleotides match TRBD2. The CDR3 runs to 16 residues. CDR1 and CDR2 from the germline V gene are SGHTA and FQGTGA. Trimming cost V 1 base and J 5 bases; bases outside gene matches: 9. CDR3 DNA: TGTGCCAGCAGCTTAAGATCAGCGGGAGGTAGACACGAGCAGTACTTC. Translating gives CASSLRSAGGRHEQYF.

This chain uses TRBV7-2 with TRBJ1-2; TRBD1 might be the D (5 bases). The CDR3 is made up of 14 amino acids. Germline V lookup: CDR1 SGHTA, CDR2 FQGNSA. V was cut by 2 bases and J by 4 bases, with 11 bases left in between. The CDR3 sequence is CASSLYLGVYGYTF. The CDR3 nucleotides are TGTGCCAGCAGCTTATACCTAGGGGTCTATGGCTACACCTTC. Full variable domain (missing parts from reference TRBV7-2 and TRBJ1-2): GAGVSQSPSNKVTEKGKDVELRCDPISGHTALYWYRQSLGQGLEFLIYFQGNSAPDKSGLPSDRFSAERTGGSVSTLTIQRTQQEDSAVYLCASSLYLGVYGYTFGSGTRLTVV.

This clone was seen only once. This chain joins TRBV27 and TRBJ1-2, with D possibly matching TRBD1 (6 bases). Per the germline V gene, CDR1 is MNHEY and CDR2 is SMNVEV (reference sequence). This CDR3 is 17 amino acids long. The germline V and J ends were trimmed by 7 bases and 4 bases, with 25 bases remaining between them. CDR3 protein: CASTSQGNFPSSYGYTF. CDR3 nucleotide sequence: TGTGCCAGCACCTCTCAGGGGAACTTCCCTTCTTCCTATGGCTACACCTTC.